This T cell receptor (beta chain) was identified during a study of blood T cell repertoires in COVID-19. Overall study context: Samples representing acute and convalescent COVID-19 were sourced from the United States, Italy and Spain. Sources were T cells, B-cell-depleted T cells, or PBMCs; the material itself was cDNA or gDNA.

This CDR3 has 15 amino acids. CDR1 and CDR2 (germline): MNHEY, SMNVEV (reference sequence). Trimming removed 8 bases from V and 0 bases from J, with 11 bases in between. Authors' methods: Reference gene primers were amplified, and this amplification served to estimate nucleated cell counts. Assay used: immunoSEQ multiplex PCR; TCRdb lists only in-frame clones, some missing. That table gives V, J and clone size, and the DNA gave D and trimming. In the table there are more than 85,000 clones, about 90% of which are singletons. This TCR was recovered from a human donor in a cohort sampled during active COVID-19. Sequences were obtained from peripheral blood. This chain connects TRBV27 to TRBJ2-6; TRBD2 might be the D (6 bases). In DNA, the CDR3 is TGTGCCAGCGGGGACTTTAGCTCTGGGGCCAACGTCCTGACTTTC. Residues: CASGDFSSGANVLTF. The complete variable domain, with remaining parts taken from reference TRBV27 and TRBJ2-6, reads EAQVTQNPRYLITVTGKKLTVTCSQNMNHEYMSWYRQDPGLGLRQIYYSMNVEVTDKGDVPEGYKVSRKEKRNFPLILESPSPNQTSLYFCASGDFSSGANVLTFGAGSRLTVL.